The 31 T cell receptor beta chains given below trace back to one sample, sequenced in a study of tumor-infiltrating lymphocytes in primary liver carcinoma. TCR beta cDNA was reverse-transcribed from roughly 520 ng of total RNA. The reaction used a constant-region primer and ProtoScript II reverse transcriptase. The TCR beta library was amplified through three nested multiplex PCR rounds in a modified ARM-PCR procedure. Forward primers for TRBV1-TRBV30 and a C-beta reverse primer served the first two PCR rounds, at 10 cycles each. TCRdb reprocessed the multiplex PCR reads with MiXCR, giving one entry per CDR3 protein. The repertoire includes some 190,000 distinct CDR3 sequences, around four fifths of them detected once, and approximately 18% sits in the top ten. Without any cell sorting, about 18-30 mg of bulk tissue yielded co-extracted RNA and DNA. Input material: tumor tissue from primary liver carcinoma. These receptors all come from a man in his forties with primary liver carcinoma and hepatitis B virus infection.

Turning to this clonotype: Germline and junction disagree at one end, which may indicate a read error. The V and J genes are TRBV2 and TRBJ1-6, with TRBD1 identical over 7 bases. The length of the CDR3 is 15 residues. From germline, CDR1 is SNHLY and CDR2 FYNNEI. The CDR3 loop reads CVSRTLRGNNSPLHF. The CDR3 DNA sequence: TGTGTCAGCAGGACTCTCAGGGGGAATAATTCACCCCTCCACTTT.

Details on this clonotype: At one end, the junction sequence differs from germline, possibly due to a read error. This chain joins TRBV4-1 and TRBJ1-5; a weak D match, TRBD1 (5 bases). Germline-derived CDR1 and CDR2 are MGHRA and YSYEKL. This CDR3 contains 15 residues. DNA for the CDR3: TGCGCCATGAGTCCCATAGAGGGGAGCAATCGGCCCCAGCATTTT. Translation: CAMSPIEGSNRPQHF.

The rearrangement links TRBV6-1 to TRBJ1-2; TRBD1 matches at 7 bases. Germline-derived CDR1 and CDR2 are MNHNS and SASEGT. V trimming: 5 bases; J trimming: 11 bases; junction bases outside the gene matches: 14. This CDR3 is 14 amino acids long. CDR3 coding DNA: TGTGCCAGCAGTTTTGGGGTGACAGGGATCGATTACACCTTC. Protein product: CASSFGVTGIDYTF.

This clonotype has just one count. A read error may produce the germline difference seen at one junction end. The V gene is TRBV4-3, the J gene TRBJ2-7, with a weak D call TRBD2 (6 bases). Germline CDR1 is LGHNA and CDR2 is YSLEER. CDR3 length: 16 amino acids. The CDR3 is CASSLEIAASSYEQYF. CDR3 coding DNA: TGTGCCAGCAGCCTAGAAATAGCGGCGAGCTCCTACGAGCAGTACTTC.

About this clonotype: A read error may be the cause here, since a much bigger clone is one base away. J is TRBJ2-5 and V is TRBV5-6; TRBD2 agrees at 11 bases. The CDR3 is 15 residues long. CDR1 and CDR2 (germline): SGHDT, YYEEEE. Trimming removed 6 bases from V and 7 bases from J; junction bases left unmatched: 11. CDR3 sequence (DNA): TGTGCCAGCACCCAGACTAGCGGGATGGCCGGGACCCAGTACTTC. Its protein is CASTQTSGMAGTQYF.

Regarding this clonotype: Germline is not matched at one junction end, which may reflect a read error. The V call is TRBV4-3, the J call TRBJ2-2; tentative D call: TRBD1 (5 bases). The germline V gene has CDR1 LGHNA and CDR2 YSLEER. The CDR3 length is 19 residues. The DNA of the CDR3 is TGCGCTAGCAACCCCCGAAGCCCGACAAGGGGCGGCTCCACCGGGGAGCTGTTTTTT. Translation gives CASNPRSPTRGGSTGELFF.

On this clonotype itself: This is likely a read error, given that the CDR3 carries no conserved phenylalanine or tryptophan at its end. The chain is built from TRBV29-1 and TRBJ2-7; D is unclear. V was pared by 7 bases and J by 8 bases, with 18 bases between. Germline V lookup: CDR1 SQVTM, CDR2 ANQGSEA. This CDR3 region has 12 residues. CDR3 in DNA: TGCAGCGCGGGTTGGGGTAATTACAAGCAGTACATC. Translated: CSAGWGNYKQYI.

This clonotype was counted once. One junction end disagrees with the germline gene, perhaps due to a read error. This chain connects TRBV6-2 or TRBV6-3 to TRBJ2-7; D call uncertain. Per germline, CDR1 MNHEY and CDR2 SVGEGT. The CDR3 has 14 amino acids. Written as DNA, the CDR3 is TGTGCCGGCAGTTACGAGCAGGAGATCTACGAGCAGTACTTC. This codes for CAGSYEQEIYEQYF.

This chain connects TRBV4-2 to TRBJ2-1; 7 positions agree with TRBD2. The CDR3 has 19 amino acids. The junction had 30 bases not matched to a gene; V was cut back by 9 bases and J by 10 bases. Germline lookup yields CDR1 LGHNA and CDR2 YNFKEQ. The CDR3 nucleotides are TGTGCCAGTGACCAAGATCGTACCGGCCCAGCGGGATGGCCGTTGGAGCAGTTCTTC. This translates into CASDQDRTGPAGWPLEQFF.

A note on this clonotype: Its ends do not fully match the called genes, so a read error is possible. The chain combines TRBV5-4 with TRBJ2-3; TRBD2 is a possible D gene (6 bases). Germline CDR1 reads SGHNT; CDR2 reads YYREEE (reference sequence). The CDR3 is made up of 14 amino acids. CDR3 DNA sequence: TGTGCCAGCAGTGCGGACTATAACACAGATACGCAGTATTTC. Translating gives CASSADYNTDTQYF. Together with reference TRBV5-4 and TRBJ2-3, the CDR3 gives the full variable domain: ETGVTQSPTHLIKTRGQQVTLRCSSQSGHNTVSWYQQALGQGPQFIFQYYREEENGRGNFPPRFSGLQFPNYSSELNVNALELDDSALYLCASSADYNTDTQYFGPGTRLTVL.

As regards this clonotype: Mismatch with germline at one junction end may stem from a read error. V gene TRBV5-5 combines with J gene TRBJ2-1, with 10 bases matching TRBD2. There are 17 residues in the CDR3. Germline V gene sequence: CDR1 SGHKS, CDR2 YYEKEE (reference sequence). CDR3 in amino acids: CTSSRALGLAGENEQLF. Here the CDR3 DNA reads TGTACCAGCAGCCGGGCTCTAGGCCTAGCGGGAGAAAATGAGCAGTTATTC.

On this clonotype itself: The junction shows a germline mismatch at one end, possibly a read error. CDR3: CTSSGTGANAGELFF. The CDR3, as DNA: TGCACCAGCAGCGGAACAGGGGCGAACGCCGGGGAGCTGTTTTTT. This sequence joins TRBV5-1 and TRBJ2-2; 7 bases align to TRBD1. CDR3 length: 15 residues. In germline, CDR1 is SGHRS, CDR2 YFSETQ.

V gene TRBV6-1 combines with J gene TRBJ2-1; 7 bases line up with TRBD2. Germline V gene sequence: CDR1 MNHNS, CDR2 SASEGT. The junction had 9 bases not matched to a gene; V was cut back by 3 bases and J by 7 bases. The CDR3 has 15 residues. CDR3 nucleotides: TGTGCCAGCAGTGACCGACCAGCAGCGGGGAATGAGCAGTTCTTC. It yields the protein CASSDRPAAGNEQFF.

Points on this clonotype: Its ends do not fully match the called genes, so a read error is possible. The CDR3 spells CARSQHLGTGNNEQLF. Written as DNA, the CDR3 is TGTGCCAGGAGCCAACACCTCGGGACGGGTAACAATGAACAGTTATTC. This sequence joins TRBV4-2 and TRBJ2-1, with D perhaps being TRBD1 or TRBD2 (5 bases each). Germline loops: CDR1 LGHNA, CDR2 YNFKEQ. This CDR3 is 16 amino acids long.

With regard to this clonotype: This may stem from a read error, because a much larger clone lies one nucleotide away. Since the CDR3 does not end with the conserved phenylalanine or tryptophan, this likely comes from a read error. The chain recombines TRBV28 with TRBJ2-7; the match to TRBD2 covers 8 bases. CDR1 and CDR2 (germline): MDHEN, SYDVKM. V dropped 10 bases and J dropped 3; count of bases not matched to a gene: 11. This CDR3 has 14 residues. Here the CDR3 reads CATITSGNLYEQYI. CDR3 bases: TGTGCCACCATTACTAGCGGAAACCTCTACGAGCAGTACATC.

A remark on this clonotype: Since no conserved phenylalanine or tryptophan closes the CDR3, a read error is the likely cause. The chain couples TRBV29-1 to TRBJ1-2, with a possible D match to TRBD1 (6 bases). Trimming stripped 6 bases from V and 4 bases from J, with 18 bases between. CDR1 is SQVTM and CDR2 is ANQGSEA in the germline V gene. CDR3 length: 14 residues. The CDR3 DNA reads as TGCAGCGTCAAGTTCGGACAGCCGATCTATGGCTACACCTTA. Protein: CSVKFGQPIYGYTL.

To note about this clonotype: At one of its ends the junction is not consistent with the germline gene, which may arise from a read error. This chain connects TRBV10-3 to TRBJ1-1; tentative D call: TRBD1 (6 bases). The CDR3 is 16 residues long. Germline CDR1 and CDR2: ENHRY and SYGVKD. The CDR3, as DNA: TGTGCCATCAGGGGGAGGTCACAGGGATTGAACAGTGAAGCTTTCTTT. Translated, it gives CAIRGRSQGLNSEAFF.

Remarks on this clonotype: An end of the junction does not agree with germline; a read error may underlie this. The chain employs TRBV29-1 and TRBJ1-1; tentative D call: TRBD1 (6 bases). The length of the CDR3 is 15 residues. Germline lookup yields CDR1 SQVTM and CDR2 ANQGSEA. The CDR3 region is CSASGEWAMNTEAFF. As DNA, the CDR3 is TGCAGCGCATCAGGGGAGTGGGCTATGAACACTGAAGCCTTCTTT.

About this clonotype: At one end, the junction sequence differs from germline, possibly due to a read error. The rearrangement joins TRBV11-2 to TRBJ2-1, with 11 bases that match TRBD2. CDR3 length equals 16 residues. Germline V gives CDR1 SGHAT, CDR2 FQNNGV. CDR3 nucleotides: TGTACCAGCAGCTATCCCGGGACTAGCGGTAGCAATGAGCACTTCTTC. It yields the protein CTSSYPGTSGSNEHFF.

Concerning this clonotype itself: A much larger clonotype is one base distant, so this may be a read error. The genes are TRBV4-1 and TRBJ1-1; unclear D gene. The CDR3 extends over 15 amino acids. Germline V CDR1 and CDR2: MGHRA, YSYEKL. The chain's CDR3 is CACSQPSTLGTEAFF. The DNA of the CDR3 is TGCGCCTGCAGCCAACCCTCAACCCTCGGGACTGAAGCTTTCTTT.

Worth noting for this clonotype: The junction departs from the called germline gene at one end, perhaps through a read error. The rearrangement joins TRBV10-2 to TRBJ2-2; D might be TRBD2 (5 bases). CDR3 size: 14 residues. Germline V CDR1 and CDR2: WSHSY, SAAADI. The CDR3 bases are TGCGCCAGCAGTGGACGAATAGGGAGTGGGGAGCTGTTTTTC. Its translation is CASSGRIGSGELFF.

Comment on this clonotype: One junction end does not reproduce the germline sequence, and a read error may be involved. The genes are TRBV11-2 and TRBJ2-3; D gene uncertain. The germline gives CDR1 SGHAT, CDR2 FQNNGV. The CDR3 has 11 amino acids. The chain's CDR3 is CVRSLGDTQYF. In DNA form, the CDR3 reads TGTGTCAGAAGCTTAGGAGATACGCAGTATTTC.

On this clonotype: A much more abundant neighbour one base away suggests this may be a read error. Given the absence of the conserved phenylalanine or tryptophan at the CDR3 end, a read error is likely. The genes are TRBV28 and TRBJ2-3, with TRBD2 identical over 8 bases. After removal of 6 bases from V and 3 bases from J, the junction contained 2 bases not matched to a gene. The CDR3 spans 13 residues. CDR1 MDHEN and CDR2 SYDVKM come from the germline V gene. The CDR3 sequence is CASRREVTDTQYS. As DNA, the CDR3 is TGTGCCAGCAGGCGGGAGGTGACAGATACGCAGTATTCT.

In this sample, this clonotype turned up a few times. It may be a read error: a sequence one base away is much more abundant. The chain recombines TRBV5-1 with TRBJ2-3, with 14 bases lining up with TRBD2. V was pared by 5 bases and J by 7 bases, with 6 bases of the junction left unmatched. The CDR3 length is 15 residues. Germline V gene lookup returns CDR1 SGHRS and CDR2 YFSETQ. CDR3 bases: TGCGCCAGCAGGACTAGCGGGAGGGCTGCATATACGCAGTATTTT. This translates into CASRTSGRAAYTQYF.

Remarks on this clonotype: One end of the junction is discordant with germline, which a read error may explain. The chain couples TRBV29-1 to TRBJ2-7; the match to TRBD2 covers 7 bases. The CDR3 sequence is 13 residues long. In germline, CDR1 is SQVTM, CDR2 ANQGSEA. CDR3 sequence (DNA): TGTAGCGTTGTATCGAGGGGAGGGCGCGAGCAGTACTTC. It specifies CSVVSRGGREQYF.

Of note for this clonotype: A clone one base away is much larger, so this may be a read error. This chain joins TRBV5-1 and TRBJ2-3; tentatively, D is TRBD1 (5 bases). Germline values: CDR1 SGHRS, CDR2 YFSETQ. The CDR3 runs 15 residues. CDR3 in DNA: TGCGCCAGCAGTTTAAACAGGTGGCAGAAAGATACGCAATATTTT. Protein product: CASSLNRWQKDTQYF.

V gene TRBV20-1 combines with J gene TRBJ2-3; unclear D gene. V gave up 7 bases and J gave up 2 bases, with 13 bases separating them. Looked up from germline, CDR1 is DFQATT and CDR2 is SNEGSKA (reference sequence). The CDR3 sequence is 13 residues long. The CDR3 DNA follows: TGCAGTGGCCTGGGGATGGACACAGATACGCAGTATTTT. Translation gives CSGLGMDTDTQYF.

In its sample, this clonotype was seen once. One end of the junction varies from germline; a read error may be responsible. The V and J genes are TRBV10-2 and TRBJ1-5, with D uncertain. The CDR3 spans 14 residues. CDR1 is WSHSY, CDR2 SAAADI, per germline. CDR3 bases: TGCGCTAGCAGTGAGATCGCAGAGGATCAGCCCCAGCATTTT. It specifies CASSEIAEDQPQHF.

For this clonotype: The junction shows a germline mismatch at one end, possibly a read error. The chain has TRBV4-1 and TRBJ2-1, with 7 bases that match TRBD2. The CDR3 sequence is 16 residues long. Germline lookup yields CDR1 MGHRA and CDR2 YSYEKL. In DNA, the CDR3 is TGCGCCAACAGCCCCGAACAAGCGGGGACTTACAATGAGCAGTTCTTC. This codes for CANSPEQAGTYNEQFF.

In regard to this clonotype: The junction departs from the called germline gene at one end, perhaps through a read error. The chain employs TRBV11-2 and TRBJ2-1, with unresolved D. This CDR3 is built from 13 residues. Germline V gene lookup returns CDR1 SGHAT and CDR2 FQNNGV. The CDR3 here is CTSSLGSYNEQFF. CDR3 DNA: TGTACCAGCAGCTTAGGCTCCTACAATGAACAGTTCTTC. Combining the CDR3 with reference TRBV11-2 and TRBJ2-1 gives the whole variable domain EAGVAQSPRYKIIEKRQSVAFWCNPISGHATLYWYQQILGQGPKLLIQFQNNGVVDDSQLPKDRFSAERLKGVDSTLKIQPAKLEDSAVYLCTSSLGSYNEQFFGPGTRLTVL.

Concerning this clonotype itself: A read error may explain this, as a much larger clone is one base away. The V call is TRBV7-9, the J call TRBJ2-7; D remains ambiguous. The germline gives CDR1 SEHNR, CDR2 FQNEAQ (reference sequence). The CDR3 spans 14 residues. Trimming took off 1 base at V and 3 bases at J, with 10 bases between the two ends. The CDR3 region is CASSLETGFYEQYF. DNA for the CDR3: TGTGCCAGCAGCTTAGAGACTGGATTCTACGAGCAGTACTTC. The whole variable domain, filled in from reference TRBV7-9 and TRBJ2-7, reads DTGVSQNPRHKITKRGQNVTFRCDPISEHNRLYWYRQTLGQGPEFLTYFQNEAQLEKSRLLSDRFSAERPKGSFSTLEIQRTEQGDSAMYLCASSLETGFYEQYFGPGTRLTVT.